A selection of T cell receptor beta chains follows, all from one sample in a study of cytomegalovirus exposure and HLA in healthy donors. The data were produced by immunoSEQ multiplex PCR, yet TCRdb's version contains in-frame clones alone and is incomplete. Of about 170,000 clones in the sample, about 75% were seen once. Sequenced input: PBMCs. Receptor source: a woman between 50 and 59 years old in good health and CMV-seropositive. Both conserved end residues are part of each CDR3. D genes are given only for firm matches. Part of the rows lack a size; the others show once, few, many or a class for expanded clones.

cdr3_aa: CASSLAGFGEQFF
cdr3_nt: TGCGCCAGCAGCTTGGCCGGTTTCGGTGAGCAGTTCTTC
j_call: TRBJ2-1
cdr3_length: 13
d_call: NA
v_call: TRBV5-1
clone_size: NA

cdr3_aa: CASSVQGQLATNEKLFF
cdr3_nt: TGCGCCAGCAGCGTACAAGGACAGCTTGCAACTAATGAAAAACTGTTTTTT
j_call: TRBJ1-4
cdr3_length: 17
d_call: NA
v_call: TRBV5-1
clone_size: few

cdr3_aa: CASSLSHTGGYTFF
cdr3_nt: TGTGCCAGCAGTTTATCACACACAGGGGGCTATACTTTCTTT
j_call: TRBJ1-1
cdr3_length: 14
d_call: TRBD1
v_call: TRBV27
clone_size: few

cdr3_aa: CASSVYGGQNNEQFF
cdr3_nt: TGTGCCAGCAGCGTATACGGGGGGCAAAACAATGAGCAGTTCTTC
j_call: TRBJ2-1
cdr3_length: 15
d_call: NA
v_call: TRBV9
clone_size: few

cdr3_aa: CAWSPTGGNQPQHF
cdr3_nt: TGTGCCTGGAGTCCGACAGGGGGCAATCAGCCCCAGCATTTT
j_call: TRBJ1-5
cdr3_length: 14
d_call: TRBD1
v_call: TRBV30
clone_size: NA

cdr3_aa: CASSLEGQAGANVLTF
cdr3_nt: TGCGCCAGCAGCTTGGAGGGGCAGGCTGGGGCCAACGTCCTGACTTTC
j_call: TRBJ2-6
cdr3_length: 16
d_call: NA
v_call: TRBV5-1
clone_size: NA

cdr3_aa: CASSPARGLTDTQYF
cdr3_nt: TGTGCCAGCAGTCCAGCCAGGGGGCTGACAGATACGCAGTATTTT
j_call: TRBJ2-3
cdr3_length: 15
d_call: TRBD1
v_call: TRBV11-1
clone_size: NA

cdr3_aa: CASSYRDRDCEQYF
cdr3_nt: TGTGCCAGCAGTTACAGGGACAGGGACTGCGAGCAGTACTTC
j_call: TRBJ2-7
cdr3_length: 14
d_call: TRBD1
v_call: TRBV6-5
clone_size: NA

cdr3_aa: CASSYFTDTQYF
cdr3_nt: TGTGCCAGCAGCTACTTTACAGATACGCAGTATTTT
j_call: TRBJ2-3
cdr3_length: 12
d_call: NA
v_call: TRBV14
clone_size: NA

cdr3_aa: CASTSSGEAFF
cdr3_nt: TGTGCCAGCACCAGTTCGGGTGAAGCTTTCTTT
j_call: TRBJ1-1
cdr3_length: 11
d_call: NA
v_call: TRBV6-1
clone_size: few

cdr3_aa: CASSYSRGLGEAFF
cdr3_nt: TGTGCCAGCAGTTACTCACGGGGACTTGGTGAAGCTTTCTTT
j_call: TRBJ1-1
cdr3_length: 14
d_call: NA
v_call: TRBV6-5
clone_size: NA

cdr3_aa: CASSEYRRDSNQPQHF
cdr3_nt: TGTGCCAGCAGTGAGTACAGGCGAGATAGCAATCAGCCCCAGCATTTT
j_call: TRBJ1-5
cdr3_length: 16
d_call: NA
v_call: TRBV2
clone_size: NA

cdr3_aa: CASSPKRSSGFGGTDTQYF
cdr3_nt: TGTGCCAGCTCACCAAAAAGGAGCTCGGGGTTTGGTGGGACAGATACGCAGTATTTT
j_call: TRBJ2-3
cdr3_length: 19
d_call: NA
v_call: TRBV18
clone_size: NA

cdr3_aa: CASSVGQTETQYF
cdr3_nt: TGCGCCAGCAGCGTAGGACAGACCGAGACCCAGTACTTC
j_call: TRBJ2-5
cdr3_length: 13
d_call: NA
v_call: TRBV5-1
clone_size: NA

cdr3_aa: CASSPQGKETQYF
cdr3_nt: TGCGCCAGCAGCCCTCAGGGTAAAGAGACCCAGTACTTC
j_call: TRBJ2-5
cdr3_length: 13
d_call: NA
v_call: TRBV5-1
clone_size: NA

cdr3_aa: CATSRDVGVYQYF
cdr3_nt: TGTGCCACCAGCAGAGATGTAGGGGTTTATCAGTATTTT
j_call: TRBJ2-3
cdr3_length: 13
d_call: NA
v_call: TRBV15
clone_size: NA

cdr3_aa: CASSLEQGKSNQPQHF
cdr3_nt: TGTGCCAGCAGCTTAGAACAGGGAAAAAGCAATCAGCCCCAGCATTTT
j_call: TRBJ1-5
cdr3_length: 16
d_call: NA
v_call: TRBV7-7
clone_size: NA

cdr3_aa: CASSVELTSTDTQYF
cdr3_nt: TGCGCCAGCAGTGTGGAGCTTACTAGCACAGATACGCAGTATTTT
j_call: TRBJ2-3
cdr3_length: 15
d_call: NA
v_call: TRBV10-2
clone_size: NA

cdr3_aa: CASSVAGGNYNEQFF
cdr3_nt: TGTGCCAGTAGCGTAGCGGGGGGAAATTACAATGAGCAGTTCTTC
j_call: TRBJ2-1
cdr3_length: 15
d_call: TRBD2
v_call: TRBV9
clone_size: NA

cdr3_aa: CASSHQGTEDMNTEAFF
cdr3_nt: TGTGCCAGCAGCCACCAGGGGACGGAGGACATGAACACTGAAGCTTTCTTT
j_call: TRBJ1-1
cdr3_length: 17
d_call: NA
v_call: TRBV7-8
clone_size: NA

cdr3_aa: CASSRAGVLDEQFF
cdr3_nt: TGCGCCAGCAGCCGAGCGGGGGTGCTCGATGAGCAGTTCTTC
j_call: TRBJ2-1
cdr3_length: 14
d_call: TRBD2
v_call: TRBV4-1
clone_size: NA

cdr3_aa: CASSLVVTAYEQYF
cdr3_nt: TGTGCCAGCAGCTTAGTCGTGACAGCCTACGAGCAGTACTTC
j_call: TRBJ2-7
cdr3_length: 14
d_call: NA
v_call: TRBV7-2
clone_size: few

cdr3_aa: CASSRGRQETQYF
cdr3_nt: TGTGCCAGCTCCAGGGGTCGCCAAGAGACCCAGTACTTC
j_call: TRBJ2-5
cdr3_length: 13
d_call: NA
v_call: TRBV5-4
clone_size: NA

cdr3_aa: CASSPTGLGDNEQFF
cdr3_nt: TGCGCCAGCAGCCCTACGGGACTTGGGGACAATGAGCAGTTCTTC
j_call: TRBJ2-1
cdr3_length: 15
d_call: NA
v_call: TRBV5-1
clone_size: few

cdr3_aa: CASSRGEGARSKNIQYF
cdr3_nt: TGCGCCAGCAGCCGGGGCGAGGGGGCCCGATCCAAAAACATTCAGTACTTC
j_call: TRBJ2-4
cdr3_length: 17
d_call: TRBD1
v_call: TRBV4-1
clone_size: NA

cdr3_aa: CASSPGTVLYGYTF
cdr3_nt: TGTGCCAGCAGCCCCGGGACAGTCCTCTATGGCTACACCTTC
j_call: TRBJ1-2
cdr3_length: 14
d_call: TRBD1
v_call: TRBV7-9
clone_size: once

cdr3_aa: CASSLDLGTGDFEQYF
cdr3_nt: TGTGCCAGCAGCTTAGATTTAGGGACAGGGGATTTCGAGCAGTACTTC
j_call: TRBJ2-7
cdr3_length: 16
d_call: TRBD1
v_call: TRBV11-2
clone_size: few

cdr3_aa: CASSFYGTDLGEQFF
cdr3_nt: TGTGCCAGCAGTTTCTATGGGACAGACCTCGGAGAGCAGTTCTTC
j_call: TRBJ2-1
cdr3_length: 15
d_call: TRBD1
v_call: TRBV27
clone_size: few

cdr3_aa: CASSPTGQGVLDTIYF
cdr3_nt: TGCGCCAGCAGCCCAACCGGACAGGGAGTGTTAGACACCATATATTTT
j_call: TRBJ1-3
cdr3_length: 16
d_call: TRBD1
v_call: TRBV4-1
clone_size: NA

cdr3_aa: CASSYTGTNTEAFF
cdr3_nt: TGTGCCAGCAGTTACACAGGGACGAACACTGAAGCTTTCTTT
j_call: TRBJ1-1
cdr3_length: 14
d_call: NA
v_call: TRBV6-5
clone_size: NA

cdr3_aa: CASRILQGATSEAFF
cdr3_nt: TGTGCCAGCAGGATCCTACAGGGGGCGACTTCTGAAGCTTTCTTT
j_call: TRBJ1-1
cdr3_length: 15
d_call: TRBD1
v_call: TRBV2
clone_size: once

cdr3_aa: CSVEDPQSTGELFF
cdr3_nt: TGCAGCGTTGAAGACCCGCAGTCAACCGGGGAGCTGTTTTTT
j_call: TRBJ2-2
cdr3_length: 14
d_call: NA
v_call: TRBV29-1
clone_size: many

cdr3_aa: CASSLGLSYEQYF
cdr3_nt: TGTGCCAGCAGTTTGGGACTATCCTACGAGCAGTACTTC
j_call: TRBJ2-7
cdr3_length: 13
d_call: TRBD2
v_call: TRBV27
clone_size: NA

cdr3_aa: CASSLLATGYEQYF
cdr3_nt: TGTGCCAGCTCACTCCTAGCTACGGGGTACGAGCAGTACTTC
j_call: TRBJ2-7
cdr3_length: 14
d_call: NA
v_call: TRBV18
clone_size: NA

cdr3_aa: CASSLRTGGSDTQYF
cdr3_nt: TGTGCCAGCAGCTTAAGGACAGGGGGGTCAGATACGCAGTATTTT
j_call: TRBJ2-3
cdr3_length: 15
d_call: TRBD1
v_call: TRBV7-8
clone_size: NA

cdr3_aa: CASRLATGTQYF
cdr3_nt: TGTGCCAGCCGACTAGCTACAGGCACGCAGTATTTT
j_call: TRBJ2-3
cdr3_length: 12
d_call: TRBD2
v_call: TRBV19
clone_size: NA

cdr3_aa: CSVDSGNTEAFF
cdr3_nt: TGCAGCGTTGACTCAGGGAACACTGAAGCTTTCTTT
j_call: TRBJ1-1
cdr3_length: 12
d_call: NA
v_call: TRBV29-1
clone_size: NA

cdr3_aa: CASSGGEYGYTF
cdr3_nt: TGTGCCAGTAGTGGAGGGGAATATGGCTACACCTTC
j_call: TRBJ1-2
cdr3_length: 12
d_call: NA
v_call: TRBV19
clone_size: NA

cdr3_aa: CASSPPGGELFF
cdr3_nt: TGTGCCAGCAGCCCTCCGGGGGGGGAGCTGTTTTTT
j_call: TRBJ2-2
cdr3_length: 12
d_call: NA
v_call: TRBV7-3
clone_size: once

cdr3_aa: CASGRTVNTEAFF
cdr3_nt: TGTGCCAGTGGTAGGACAGTGAACACTGAAGCTTTCTTT
j_call: TRBJ1-1
cdr3_length: 13
d_call: NA
v_call: TRBV19
clone_size: NA

cdr3_aa: CASSATDPGVQYF
cdr3_nt: TGTGCCAGCAGCGCCACGGACCCCGGGGTTCAGTACTTC
j_call: TRBJ2-4
cdr3_length: 13
d_call: NA
v_call: TRBV7-2
clone_size: NA

cdr3_aa: CATHGGQGSYEQYF
cdr3_nt: TGTGCCACGCACGGGGGACAGGGTTCCTACGAGCAGTACTTC
j_call: TRBJ2-7
cdr3_length: 14
d_call: TRBD1
v_call: TRBV2
clone_size: once

cdr3_aa: CASTDRGVYDEQFF
cdr3_nt: TGTGCCAGCACGGACAGGGGTGTTTACGATGAGCAGTTCTTC
j_call: TRBJ2-1
cdr3_length: 14
d_call: TRBD1
v_call: TRBV7-6
clone_size: NA

cdr3_aa: CASGTGGHQETQYF
cdr3_nt: TGTGCCAGTGGGACAGGGGGCCACCAAGAGACCCAGTACTTC
j_call: TRBJ2-5
cdr3_length: 14
d_call: TRBD1
v_call: TRBV6-5
clone_size: NA

cdr3_aa: CASSLGTEYEQYF
cdr3_nt: TGTGCCAGCAGCCTAGGGACTGAATACGAGCAGTACTTC
j_call: TRBJ2-7
cdr3_length: 13
d_call: NA
v_call: TRBV11-2
clone_size: NA

cdr3_aa: CASSSIGLRADQPQHF
cdr3_nt: TGTGCCAGCAGTTCCATCGGTCTCAGGGCTGATCAGCCCCAGCATTTT
j_call: TRBJ1-5
cdr3_length: 16
d_call: NA
v_call: TRBV27
clone_size: NA

cdr3_aa: CASSPRTSGVDTQYF
cdr3_nt: TGTGCCAGCAGCCCCCGGACTAGCGGGGTAGATACGCAGTATTTT
j_call: TRBJ2-3
cdr3_length: 15
d_call: TRBD2
v_call: TRBV5-4
clone_size: NA

cdr3_aa: CASSEGQDRDGYTF
cdr3_nt: TGTGCCAGCAGTGAAGGCCAGGACAGGGACGGCTACACCTTC
j_call: TRBJ1-2
cdr3_length: 14
d_call: TRBD1
v_call: TRBV6-1
clone_size: NA

cdr3_aa: CASSNQRYEQYF
cdr3_nt: TGTGCCAGCAGTAACCAAAGATACGAGCAGTACTTC
j_call: TRBJ2-7
cdr3_length: 12
d_call: NA
v_call: TRBV6-5
clone_size: once

cdr3_aa: CASSQDSGGSYEQYF
cdr3_nt: TGCGCCAGCAGCCAAGATTCGGGGGGATCCTACGAGCAGTACTTC
j_call: TRBJ2-7
cdr3_length: 15
d_call: TRBD2
v_call: TRBV4-1
clone_size: NA

cdr3_aa: CASSISGGPGETQYF
cdr3_nt: TGTGCCAGTAGTATCAGCGGGGGGCCGGGAGAGACCCAGTACTTC
j_call: TRBJ2-5
cdr3_length: 15
d_call: TRBD2
v_call: TRBV19
clone_size: few

cdr3_aa: CASSLRQGGQRETQYF
cdr3_nt: TGTGCCAGCAGCTTGAGGCAGGGGGGTCAGCGAGAGACCCAGTACTTC
j_call: TRBJ2-5
cdr3_length: 16
d_call: NA
v_call: TRBV5-4
clone_size: NA

cdr3_aa: CASSLGRDRGHLTEAFF
cdr3_nt: TGCGCCAGCAGCTTGGGACGTGACAGGGGGCATTTGACTGAAGCTTTCTTT
j_call: TRBJ1-1
cdr3_length: 17
d_call: TRBD1
v_call: TRBV5-1
clone_size: NA

cdr3_aa: CRVERYNEQFF
cdr3_nt: TGCAGAGTTGAGAGGTACAATGAGCAGTTCTTC
j_call: TRBJ2-1
cdr3_length: 11
d_call: NA
v_call: TRBV20-1
clone_size: NA

cdr3_aa: CASSERAGYTF
cdr3_nt: TGTGCCAGCAGTGAAAGAGCTGGCTACACCTTC
j_call: TRBJ1-2
cdr3_length: 11
d_call: NA
v_call: TRBV2
clone_size: few

cdr3_aa: CASSLRLAGNYEQYF
cdr3_nt: TGTGCCAGCAGCTTGAGGCTAGCGGGGAACTACGAGCAGTACTTC
j_call: TRBJ2-7
cdr3_length: 15
d_call: TRBD2
v_call: TRBV5-5
clone_size: NA